This TCR beta chain was captured by sequencing in a study of immune evolution from preneoplasia to lung adenocarcinoma. Clones were read by immunoSEQ multiplex PCR, and TCRdb kept only the in-frame ones, dropping some. The sample holds 25,000 to 30,000 clones, about 74% seen once. The specimen sequenced was FFPE invasive lung adenocarcinoma tissue. The clonotype originates from a person in their 60s with invasive lung adenocarcinoma. Some clones in this sample may be carry-over from other donors' samples.

CDR3 nucleotides: TGTGCCAGCAGCCTGGACAGTCGTCAGCCCCAGCATTTT. Protein product: CASSLDSRQPQHF. V and J are TRBV6-6 and TRBJ1-5; D possibly corresponds to TRBD1 (6 bases). V was cut by 6 bases and J by 6 bases, with 12 bases left in between. The CDR3 consists of 13 residues. CDR1 and CDR2 from the germline V gene are MNHNY and SVGAGI (reference sequence).